This T cell receptor beta chain is from a study of blood T cell repertoires in COVID-19. Method: immunoSEQ multiplex PCR; TCRdb's copy keeps in-frame clones and lacks some. The data contain 320,000 or so clones, about 90% of them singletons. Germline V gene sequence: CDR1 PRHDT, CDR2 FYEKMQ (reference sequence). CDR3 length equals 19 residues. The V gene end was trimmed by 0 bases and the J gene end by 1 base; junction bases not matched to a gene: 8. Each participant's cohort was designated according to participant-reported clinical history. V gene TRBV13 combines with J gene TRBJ2-6, with TRBD2 matching over 8 bases. The receptor was isolated from a man aged 25-45 years who had recovered from COVID-19. Sequencing used PBMCs or T cells enriched from blood (not recorded which). In DNA, the CDR3 is TGTGCCAGCAGCTTAGGCCTTTTCGGCGGGGGGTCTGGGGCCAACGTCCTGACTTTC. Residues: CASSLGLFGGGSGANVLTF.